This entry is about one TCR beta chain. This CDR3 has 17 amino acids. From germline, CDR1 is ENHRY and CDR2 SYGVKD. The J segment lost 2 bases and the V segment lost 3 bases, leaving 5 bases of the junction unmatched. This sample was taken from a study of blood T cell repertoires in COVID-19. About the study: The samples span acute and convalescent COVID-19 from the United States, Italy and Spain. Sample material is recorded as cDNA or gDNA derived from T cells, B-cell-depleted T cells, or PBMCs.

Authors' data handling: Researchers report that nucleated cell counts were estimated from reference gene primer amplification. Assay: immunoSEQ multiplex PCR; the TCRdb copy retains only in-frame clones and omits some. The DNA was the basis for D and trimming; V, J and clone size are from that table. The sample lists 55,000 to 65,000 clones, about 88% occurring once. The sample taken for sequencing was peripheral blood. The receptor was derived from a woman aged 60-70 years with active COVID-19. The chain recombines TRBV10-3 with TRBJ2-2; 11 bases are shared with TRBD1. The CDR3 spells CAISDLGTGGNTGELFF. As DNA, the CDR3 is TGTGCCATCAGTGATTTGGGGACAGGGGGTAACACCGGGGAGCTGTTTTTT.